The 4 T cell receptor beta chains below all came from one sample that was sequenced in a study of CD8 T cells in ankylosing spondylitis. MiXCR, run by TCRdb on the 5' RACE reads, gives a single entry per CDR3 protein. The data contain around 230,000 distinct CDR3 sequences, approximately 8.4% of them singletons. Sequenced sample: blood, either unsorted or a sorted T cell fraction (not recorded which). These receptors all come from a female donor with ankylosing spondylitis or in good health (not recorded which).

This clonotype came up many times. The genes are TRBV5-1 and TRBJ1-1, with 12 bases lining up with TRBD1. Germline-derived CDR1 and CDR2 are SGHRS and YFSETQ. The CDR3 spans 15 residues. V was pared by 3 bases and J by 4 bases, with 4 bases of the junction left unmatched. CDR3 amino acids: CASSWGQGARTEAFF. The CDR3 DNA follows: TGCGCCAGCAGCTGGGGACAGGGGGCGCGCACTGAAGCTTTCTTT. Full variable domain (missing parts from reference TRBV5-1 and TRBJ1-1): KAGVTQTPRYLIKTRGQQVTLSCSPISGHRSVSWYQQTPGQGLQFLFEYFSETQRNKGNFPGRFSGRQFSNSRSEMNVSTLELGDSALYLCASSWGQGARTEAFFGQGTRLTVV.

About this clonotype itself: A clone one base away is much larger, so this may be a read error. The chain has TRBV7-9 and TRBJ2-1; no clear D gene. The V gene's germline CDR1 is SEHNR and CDR2 FQNEAQ (reference sequence). The CDR3 is 15 residues long. V lost 1 base and J lost 9, with 16 bases in between. The CDR3 loop reads CASSLVKRENTEQFF. The CDR3, as DNA: TGTGCCAGCAGCTTAGTAAAGAGAGAAAACACTGAGCAGTTCTTC.

This clonotype has ten or more counts. J is TRBJ2-7 and V is TRBV3-1, with TRBD2 identical over 7 bases. J was trimmed by 7 bases and V by 0 bases; bases with no gene match: 15. Germline values: CDR1 LGHDT, CDR2 YNNKEL (reference sequence). This CDR3 has 17 residues. Here the CDR3 DNA reads TGTGCCAGCAGCCAAGAAAGTGGGCTAGCGGACCTCTGGGAGCAGTACTTC. Its protein product is CASSQESGLADLWEQYF.

The chain couples TRBV10-1 to TRBJ2-7, with a weak D call TRBD2 (6 bases). Germline V gene data show CDR1 as WNHNN and CDR2 as SYGVQD (reference sequence). Trimming cost V 3 bases and J 6 bases, with 15 bases left between them. This CDR3 comprises 14 residues. The chain's CDR3 is CASSEGGYSGEQYF. DNA of the CDR3: TGCGCCAGCAGTGAAGGAGGGTATAGTGGCGAGCAGTACTTC.